This T cell receptor beta chain was retrieved from a study of T cells in Graves' hyperthyroidism and ophthalmopathy. Study overall: Peripheral blood draws took place at initial diagnosis, ahead of any treatment.

This CDR3 spans 19 amino acids. Trimming cost V 5 bases and J 0 bases; bases outside gene matches: 15. CDR1 LNHDA and CDR2 SQIVND come from the germline V gene (reference sequence). Diagnoses rested on clinical symptoms, serum thyroxine and TRAb, thyroid ultrasound and orbital computed tomography. The CDR3 regions of TCR beta were amplified from RNA transcripts. The study used the HTBI primer set for a first-round RT-PCR of the TCR CDR3. Each CDR3 protein is one row after TCRdb ran MiXCR on the multiplex PCR reads. The sample yields 500,000 to 700,000 distinct CDR3 sequences, roughly a sixth seen once.

Sequenced material: blood. The V call is TRBV19, the J call TRBJ2-2, with TRBD2 matching over 7 bases. The sequence was obtained from a woman aged 18-29 years with Graves' hyperthyroidism. The CDR3 region is CASSLRGVRGNANTGELFF. The CDR3, as DNA: TGTGCCAGTAGTCTCCGGGGGGTGCGCGGAAACGCGAACACCGGGGAGCTGTTTTTT.